This T cell receptor (beta chain) is from a study of read filtering for tumor transcriptome and immune sequencing. The CDR3 sequence is 16 residues long. Trimming shortened V by 0 bases and J by 0 bases, and 7 bases separated the two germline ends. CDR1 is SGHRS, CDR2 YFSETQ, per germline. Every patient had bone marrow sampled while the disease was active. Study observations and caveats: Single-read clonotypes: approximately 87% of IR-seq clonotypes (around 3.6% of reads), 74.6% of RNA-seq clonotypes (roughly 45% of reads).

This library used approximately 0.4 ug RNA and molecular barcoded adaptors spanning alpha/delta and beta/gamma chains. MiXCR, run by TCRdb on the reads, gives a single entry per CDR3 protein. There are some 38,000 distinct CDR3 sequences in the sample; roughly an eighth occur only once, and approximately 7% lies in the top ten. This clonotype was counted many times. No antigen is known for it. V is TRBV5-1 and J is TRBJ2-6, with D possibly being TRBD1 (5 bases). Sequenced material: a population of CD138-negative cells sorted from bone marrow. The source of this sequence is a donor at least 40 years old with multiple myeloma. The CDR3 DNA sequence: TGCGCCAGCAGCTTGGGACAGAACTCTGGGGCCAACGTCCTGACTTTC. Its protein product is CASSLGQNSGANVLTF.